These 24 T cell receptor beta chains originate from one sample sequenced in a study of T cells in Graves' hyperthyroidism and ophthalmopathy. There were TCR beta CDR3 regions amplified from RNA transcripts. A first-round RT-PCR of the TCR CDR3 used the HTBI primer set. From the multiplex PCR reads, TCRdb called clonotypes with MiXCR, one entry per CDR3 protein. The repertoire holds some 620,000 distinct CDR3 sequences, with roughly 15% as singletons. Sequencing input: blood. The receptors come from a woman between 25 and 40 years old with Graves' hyperthyroidism.

This clonotype has at least ten counts. The rearrangement links TRBV6-1 to TRBJ1-1; 11 bases agree with TRBD1. The V gene's germline CDR1 is MNHNS and CDR2 SASEGT. After removal of 6 bases from V and 4 bases from J, the junction contained 4 bases not matched to a gene. CDR3 size: 14 residues. The CDR3 nucleotides read TGTGCCAGCAGGGAGGACAGGGGGCCCACTGAAGCTTTCTTT. Its protein product is CASREDRGPTEAFF.

This clonotype was observed many times. The gene calls are TRBV28 and TRBJ1-1, with D unclear. The CDR3 totals 13 residues. CDR1 and CDR2 from the germline V gene are MDHEN and SYDVKM. The ends were cut back, 3 bases at V and 4 bases at J, with 9 bases in the middle. CDR3 DNA: TGTGCCAGCAGTTTGCCCATCCGCACTGAAGCTTTCTTT. Its protein product is CASSLPIRTEAFF.

With respect to this clonotype: Mismatch with germline at one junction end may stem from a read error. The CDR3 loop is CASSLWSSGRYDTGTQYF. CDR3 DNA: TGTGCCAGCAGCTTATGGTCTAGCGGGAGGTACGACACAGGTACGCAGTATTTT. The rearrangement uses TRBV7-9 and TRBJ2-3; 11 bases map to TRBD2. The CDR3 spans 18 residues. The germline gives CDR1 SEHNR, CDR2 FQNEAQ (reference sequence).

This clonotype was observed many times. V gene TRBV3-1 combines with J gene TRBJ1-4; D might be TRBD1 (5 bases). Per germline, CDR1 LGHDT and CDR2 YNNKEL (reference sequence). The CDR3 runs to 14 residues. Trimming left V 4 bases short and J 6 bases short, with 12 bases between. The DNA for the CDR3 is TGTGCCAGCAGCCCCCTGGGACGGGATGAAAAACTGTTTTTT. It yields the protein CASSPLGRDEKLFF.

This chain links TRBV6-1 with TRBJ2-7; 7 positions agree with TRBD1. Germline V gives CDR1 MNHNS, CDR2 SASEGT. Germline trimming cut 6 bases from V and 7 bases from J; bases unmatched to any gene: 12. CDR3 size: 14 residues. The CDR3 bases are TGTGCCAGCAGGATGCGACAGGGTTTGGGGGAGCAGTACTTC. This translates into CASRMRQGLGEQYF.

This clonotype appeared many times. This sequence joins TRBV12-3 or TRBV12-4 and TRBJ2-7, with 7 bases fitting TRBD2. This CDR3 spans 14 amino acids. The junction had 8 bases not matched to a gene; V was cut back by 7 bases and J by 2 bases. The CDR3 sequence is CASTPWEGTYEQYF. As DNA, the CDR3 is TGTGCCAGCACCCCCTGGGAGGGAACCTACGAGCAGTACTTC.

This clonotype was observed once. The V gene is TRBV6-1, the J gene TRBJ2-1; 7 nucleotides line up with TRBD2. This CDR3 has 16 amino acids. Germline-derived CDR1 and CDR2 are MNHNS and SASEGT. With V trimmed by 2 bases and J by 2 bases, 6 bases remained unmatched. CDR3 nucleotide sequence: TGTGCCAGCAGTGAAAGTACGGGGAGGGCCTACAATGAGCAGTTCTTC. Translated, it gives CASSESTGRAYNEQFF.

This clonotype was observed at least ten times. This chain joins TRBV29-1 and TRBJ1-1, with D tentatively TRBD1 (6 bases). CDR1 is SQVTM and CDR2 is ANQGSEA in the germline V gene. The V and J ends lost 7 bases and 1 base respectively, with 13 bases between them. The CDR3 spans 13 residues. CDR3 loop: CSGHRDGNTEAFF. DNA for the CDR3: TGCAGCGGTCACAGGGATGGGAACACTGAAGCTTTCTTT.

CDR3 coding DNA: TGTGCCAGCAGCCACCAACAGGGTTACAATCAGCCCCAGCATTTT. It encodes CASSHQQGYNQPQHF. The genes are TRBV7-2 and TRBJ1-5; possibly TRBD1 for D (6 bases). The CDR3 consists of 15 residues. Looked up from germline, CDR1 is SGHTA and CDR2 is FQGNSA. With 5 bases removed from V and 3 bases from J, the gap between germline ends came to 14 bases.

This clonotype was recorded many times. V gene TRBV20-1 combines with J gene TRBJ2-3; TRBD2 agrees at 8 bases. The CDR3 extends over 14 amino acids. Germline values: CDR1 DFQATT, CDR2 SNEGSKA (reference sequence). With 0 bases clipped from V and 2 bases from J, the junction kept 1 base outside the gene matches. This chain's CDR3 is CSARETSVTDTQYF. CDR3 in DNA: TGCAGTGCTAGAGAGACTAGCGTCACAGATACGCAGTATTTT.

This clonotype was seen repeatedly, ten times or more. V gene TRBV5-1 combines with J gene TRBJ2-6; a possible D gene is TRBD1 (5 bases). This CDR3 is built from 14 residues. Germline values: CDR1 SGHRS, CDR2 YFSETQ. V lost 4 bases, J lost 3 bases, and 8 bases lay in between. The CDR3 region is CASSEQGGANVLTF. In nucleotides, the CDR3 is TGCGCCAGCAGCGAGCAGGGTGGGGCCAACGTCCTGACTTTC.

This clonotype was counted many times. This chain connects TRBV2 to TRBJ2-1; D is unclear. CDR1 SNHLY and CDR2 FYNNEI come from the germline V gene. Trimming stripped 0 bases from V and 6 bases from J, with 18 bases between. The CDR3 loop spans 17 amino acids. The CDR3 DNA sequence: TGTGCCAGCAGTGAAGCGCTTAAGAGGCAGTCGAGCAATGAGCAGTTCTTC. This gives the protein CASSEALKRQSSNEQFF. Drawing the rest from reference TRBV2 and TRBJ2-1, the complete variable domain is EPEVTQTPSHQVTQMGQEVILRCVPISNHLYFYWYRQILGQKVEFLVSFYNNEISEKSEIFDDQFSVERPDGSNFTLKIRSTKLEDSAMYFCASSEALKRQSSNEQFFGPGTRLTVL.

This chain links TRBV9 with TRBJ2-1; either TRBD1 or TRBD2 may supply D (5 bases each). CDR3 length: 14 residues. The V gene lost 4 bases and the J gene lost 9 bases, with 17 bases spanning the gap. CDR1 is SGDLS and CDR2 is YYNGEE in the germline V gene. CDR3 in amino acids: CASSPRDLRFEQFF. The DNA for the CDR3 is TGTGCCAGCAGCCCTCGGGACCTCAGGTTTGAGCAGTTCTTC.

In its sample, this clonotype was seen many times. The chain carries TRBV27 and TRBJ1-2; possibly TRBD1 for D (5 bases). V was shortened by 1 base and J by 7 bases, with 16 bases between the two germline ends. CDR3 size: 15 residues. From germline, CDR1 is MNHEY and CDR2 SMNVEV (reference sequence). CDR3 sequence: CASSLYLGREVGYTF. CDR3 in DNA: TGTGCCAGCAGTTTATATCTAGGCAGGGAGGTTGGCTACACCTTC.

This clonotype was counted many times. The rearrangement uses TRBV20-1 and TRBJ2-5; TRBD1 matches 7 bases. Germline CDR1 DFQATT, CDR2 SNEGSKA (reference sequence). Trimming at V came to 0 bases and at J to 5 bases, leaving 9 bases not matched to a gene. The CDR3 consists of 15 residues. The CDR3 DNA reads TGCAGTGCTAGAGATATGGCAGGGGGTGGTGAGACCCAGTACTTC. Its protein product is CSARDMAGGGETQYF.

The CDR3 DNA sequence: TGTGCCAGCAGCCAAGCCCCGGGGCCATTGAACACTGAAGCTTTCTTT. Translated: CASSQAPGPLNTEAFF. V gene TRBV14 combines with J gene TRBJ1-1, with D tentatively TRBD1 (5 bases). This CDR3 comprises 16 residues. Looked up from germline, CDR1 is SGHDN and CDR2 is FVKESK. V was shortened by 1 base and J by 0 bases, with 12 bases between the two germline ends.

This clonotype occurred many times. V is TRBV30 and J is TRBJ2-2; D is unclear. The V end lost 3 bases, the J end lost 6 bases, and 14 bases lay between the germline ends. The CDR3 runs to 14 residues. Germline V CDR1 and CDR2: GTSNPN, SVGIG (reference sequence). The CDR3 reads CAWSPSPASGELFF. CDR3 nucleotide sequence: TGTGCCTGGAGCCCCTCCCCAGCGTCCGGGGAGCTGTTTTTT.

This clonotype has ten or more counts. This chain joins TRBV28 and TRBJ1-3; tentatively, D is TRBD1 (5 bases). CDR1 is MDHEN and CDR2 is SYDVKM in the germline V gene. CDR3 length: 15 residues. The ends were cut back, 5 bases at V and 4 bases at J, with 15 bases in the middle. This chain's CDR3 is CASSGRGAGGNTIYF. The DNA of the CDR3 is TGTGCCAGCAGTGGTCGCGGGGCAGGGGGAAACACCATATATTTT.

The rearrangement links TRBV15 to TRBJ2-4; D is possibly TRBD1 or TRBD2 (5 bases each). The germline V and J ends were trimmed by 3 bases and 1 base, with 19 bases remaining between them. The germline gives CDR1 LNHNV, CDR2 YYDKDF (reference sequence). There are 18 residues in the CDR3. The CDR3 nucleotides are TGTGCCACCAGCAGGGCTTGGGGACCCAGGGAGGCCAAAAACATTCAGTACTTC. This encodes CATSRAWGPREAKNIQYF.

This clonotype was seen many times. The chain has TRBV20-1 and TRBJ1-3; D not resolved. Trimming removed 4 bases at V and 4 bases at J, with 8 bases between. Germline lookup yields CDR1 DFQATT and CDR2 SNEGSKA (reference sequence). This CDR3 contains 12 residues. CDR3 DNA sequence: TGCAGTGCTAACGGGCCCGGAAACACCATATATTTT. It is translated as CSANGPGNTIYF.

The sample holds many counts of this clonotype. The chain carries TRBV28 and TRBJ2-7; D is tentatively TRBD1 or TRBD2 (5 bases each). CDR1 and CDR2 from the germline V gene are MDHEN and SYDVKM. V was cut by 5 bases and J by 2 bases, with 13 bases left in between. The CDR3 loop spans 14 amino acids. The CDR3 coding sequence is TGTGCCAGCAGTCACCGGACGGGGCCCTACGAGCAGTACTTC. The encoded protein is CASSHRTGPYEQYF. The entire variable domain, with the rest obtained from reference TRBV28 and TRBJ2-7, is as follows: DVKVTQSSRYLVKRTGEKVFLECVQDMDHENMFWYRQDPGLGLRLIYFSYDVKMKEKGDIPEGYSVSREKKERFSLILESASTNQTSMYLCASSHRTGPYEQYFGPGTRLTVT.

This clonotype appeared many times. The chain uses TRBV28 and TRBJ1-2, with D possibly matching TRBD1 (5 bases). V was shortened by 6 bases and J by 3 bases, with 14 bases between the two germline ends. Germline CDR1 reads MDHEN; CDR2 reads SYDVKM. This CDR3 spans 14 amino acids. In DNA, the CDR3 is TGTGCCAGCAGGACGGGGGGATCATACTATGGCTACACCTTC. Translated, it gives CASRTGGSYYGYTF.

This clonotype was counted at least ten times. Compared with germline, one end of the junction differs, possibly owing to a read error. V is TRBV5-1 and J is TRBJ2-1, with D unresolved. The CDR3 is 11 amino acids. Looked up from germline, CDR1 is SGHRS and CDR2 is YFSETQ. CDR3 sequence (DNA): TGCGCCAGCAGCTCCGACAATGAGCAGTTCTTC. Encoded protein: CASSSDNEQFF. The full variable domain, its missing parts supplied by reference TRBV5-1 and TRBJ2-1, is KAGVTQTPRYLIKTRGQQVTLSCSPISGHRSVSWYQQTPGQGLQFLFEYFSETQRNKGNFPGRFSGRQFSNSRSEMNVSTLELGDSALYLCASSSDNEQFFGPGTRLTVL.

This clonotype appeared many times. The chain combines TRBV12-5 with TRBJ2-5; D might be TRBD2 (6 bases). The V gene lost 6 bases and the J gene lost 1 base, with 6 bases spanning the gap. This CDR3 is 12 amino acids long. Germline V lookup: CDR1 LGHNT, CDR2 FRNRAP. The CDR3 DNA follows: TGTGCTAGTGGGGGGGGCCAAGAGACCCAGTACTTC. As protein: CASGGGQETQYF.